The 32 T cell receptor beta chains below all came from one sample that was sequenced in a study of control samples from healthy donors and cancer patients. Sequenced by immunoSEQ multiplex PCR; TCRdb stores in-frame clones only, minus some. Among more than 70,000 clones, 85% to 95% were seen once, and the ten largest hold 2.8%. The source material was blood. Receptor source: a woman aged 25 to 39 in good health.

This chain uses TRBV7-2 with TRBJ1-2, with D unclear. From germline, CDR1 is SGHTA and CDR2 FQGNSA. Deletions cut 3 bases from V and 4 bases from J, with 9 bases between. The CDR3 has 13 residues. In nucleotides, the CDR3 is TGTGCCAGCAGCTTGAAAGGGTCCTATGGCTACACCTTC. Translation: CASSLKGSYGYTF.

This clone was found once. The chain recombines TRBV5-6 with TRBJ1-5; the D is unclear. Germline values: CDR1 SGHDT, CDR2 YYEEEE. The ends were cut back, 2 bases at V and 0 bases at J, with 3 bases in the middle. The CDR3 sequence is 13 residues long. CDR3 in DNA: TGTGCCAGCAGCTTTTCTAGCAATCAGCCCCAGCATTTT. This translates into CASSFSSNQPQHF.

The V call is TRBV5-6, the J call TRBJ2-4; 7 bases line up with TRBD2. Germline CDR1 is SGHDT and CDR2 is YYEEEE. With V trimmed by 0 bases and J by 7 bases, 10 bases remained unmatched. This CDR3 is 16 amino acids long. Here the CDR3 reads CASSLAGMMRGNIQYF. The CDR3 DNA reads as TGTGCCAGCAGCTTGGCGGGGATGATGCGGGGGAACATTCAGTACTTC.

The chain combines TRBV5-1 with TRBJ2-3; TRBD1 matches 7 bases. The CDR3 spans 16 residues. Trimming took 0 bases from V and 6 from J; bases not matched to a gene: 10. Germline V gene lookup returns CDR1 SGHRS and CDR2 YFSETQ. CDR3 bases: TGCGCCAGCAGCTTGGTTGAGGGACAGACCCCGGATACGCAGTATTTT. Its translation is CASSLVEGQTPDTQYF.

This clone was counted once. The chain couples TRBV30 to TRBJ1-5; a possible D gene is TRBD1 (6 bases). V lost 4 bases and J lost 0, with 19 bases in between. From germline, CDR1 is GTSNPN and CDR2 SVGIG (reference sequence). There are 17 residues in the CDR3. The CDR3 region is CAWTAGAISYSNQPQHF. CDR3 DNA sequence: TGTGCCTGGACTGCAGGGGCGATCTCTTATAGCAATCAGCCCCAGCATTTT.

The V gene is TRBV2, the J gene TRBJ1-5; D gene unclear. The CDR3 is made up of 15 amino acids. The germline gives CDR1 SNHLY, CDR2 FYNNEI. Trimming removed 2 bases at V and 8 bases at J, with 16 bases between. DNA for the CDR3: TGTGCCAGCAGTGAAACACCGGGAGGCGCAAAGCCCCAGCATTTT. Its protein is CASSETPGGAKPQHF.

This clone appeared once. This rearrangement joins TRBV9 to TRBJ1-6; D gene ambiguous. Trimming cost V 3 bases and J 2 bases, with 12 bases left between them. Germline assignment: CDR1 SGDLS and CDR2 YYNGEE. The CDR3 is 16 residues long. The CDR3 DNA reads TGTGCCAGCAGCGCGGAAGGAGGGACCTATAATTCACCCCTCCACTTT. Its protein is CASSAEGGTYNSPLHF.

The chain recombines TRBV5-1 with TRBJ2-7, with 11 positions matching TRBD1. Germline CDR1 reads SGHRS; CDR2 reads YFSETQ. V lost 8 bases, J lost 4 bases, and 5 bases stayed unmatched. This CDR3 has 13 residues. CDR3 residues: CASRGQGEYEQYF. The CDR3 nucleotides are TGCGCCAGTCGGGGACAGGGGGAATACGAGCAGTACTTC.

This clone was recorded only once. The sample holds other DNA sequences that translate to the same CDR3. V is TRBV7-3 and J is TRBJ1-2; the D gene is possibly TRBD1 (6 bases). Germline assignment: CDR1 SGHTA and CDR2 FQGTGA. Between the trimmed V and J ends, which lost 3 bases and 4 bases, there was a span of 15 bases. This CDR3 is 15 amino acids long. The CDR3 sequence is CASSLGGGGGYGYTF. The CDR3 nucleotides are TGTGCCAGCAGCTTGGGGGGCGGCGGGGGCTATGGCTACACCTTC. The whole variable domain, filled in from reference TRBV7-3 and TRBJ1-2, reads GAGVSQTPSNKVTEKGKYVELRCDPISGHTALYWYRQSLGQGPEFLIYFQGTGAADDSGLPNDRFFAVRPEGSVSTLKIQRTERGDSAVYLCASSLGGGGGYGYTFGSGTRLTVV.

The J gene is TRBJ1-2, the V gene TRBV28; D perhaps matches TRBD1 (6 bases). Germline-derived CDR1 and CDR2 are MDHEN and SYDVKM. The V end was cut by 3 bases, the J end by 4 bases, with 15 bases between. CDR3 length: 15 amino acids. In DNA form, the CDR3 reads TGTGCCAGCAGTTTTGGCCCAATGACAGGCTATGGCTACACCTTC. It is translated as CASSFGPMTGYGYTF.

The V and J genes are TRBV29-1 and TRBJ1-1, with D perhaps TRBD1 (6 bases). This CDR3 has 15 amino acids. Trimming took 7 bases from V and 6 from J, leaving 24 bases between them. Germline assignment: CDR1 SQVTM and CDR2 ANQGSEA. This CDR3 is CSARGTATKGAEAFF. DNA for the CDR3: TGCAGCGCCCGGGGGACGGCGACCAAGGGGGCTGAAGCTTTCTTT.

The V and J genes are TRBV7-9 and TRBJ1-4; perhaps TRBD1 as D (5 bases). Germline CDR1 reads SEHNR; CDR2 reads FQNEAQ (reference sequence). The CDR3 is 16 residues long. Trimming removed 5 bases at V and 5 bases at J, with 18 bases between. The CDR3 region is CASSPSWGLLNEKLFF. The CDR3 DNA sequence: TGTGCCAGCAGCCCCTCGTGGGGACTGCTCAATGAAAAACTGTTTTTT.

The J gene is TRBJ1-2, the V gene TRBV18; 7 nucleotides match TRBD1. The CDR3 length is 13 residues. V lost 6 bases and J lost 5; bases outside the gene matches: 6. Germline-derived CDR1 and CDR2 are KGHSH and LQKENI. CDR3 in DNA: TGTGCCAGCTCGTCGGGACAGCAGTATGGCTACACCTTC. Its translation is CASSSGQQYGYTF.

This rearrangement joins TRBV19 to TRBJ2-3; D remains unclear. The CDR3 length is 13 residues. The V end lost 11 bases, the J end lost 2 bases, and 14 bases lay between the germline ends. Per germline, CDR1 LNHDA and CDR2 SQIVND (reference sequence). CDR3 DNA sequence: TGTGCCGGTTCGGAAGGGTCCACAGATACGCAGTATTTT. This sequence encodes CAGSEGSTDTQYF.

The J gene is TRBJ1-2, the V gene TRBV3-1 (or the pseudogene TRBV3-2); TRBD1 might be the D (6 bases). The V and J ends lost 4 bases and 2 bases respectively, with 20 bases between them. Germline values: CDR1 LGHDT, CDR2 YNNKEL (reference sequence). The CDR3 sequence is 17 residues long. CDR3 in amino acids: CASSLTRGGGINYGYTF. The CDR3 DNA sequence: TGTGCCAGCAGCCTCACCCGGGGGGGCGGCATAAACTATGGCTACACCTTC.

On this clone: One end of the junction is discordant with germline, which a read error may explain. V usage is TRBV7-7 and J usage is TRBJ2-7; D is uncertain. CDR1 and CDR2 (germline): SSHAT, FNYEAQ (reference sequence). This CDR3 has 12 amino acids. In DNA, the CDR3 is TGTGCTAGCAGCCCGGACGGCTACGAGCAGTACTTC. Translated, it gives CASSPDGYEQYF.

This chain uses TRBV5-1 with TRBJ1-1; the match to TRBD1 covers 7 bases. V gave up 3 bases and J gave up 2 bases; unmatched junction bases: 7. The CDR3 contains 15 residues. The germline gives CDR1 SGHRS, CDR2 YFSETQ. CDR3 nucleotides: TGCGCCAGCAGCTCAGCCGGGACAGAAAACACTGAAGCTTTCTTT. This encodes CASSSAGTENTEAFF.

V and J are TRBV27 and TRBJ2-7, with 8 bases aligning to TRBD2. Trimming took 5 bases from V and 4 from J; bases not matched to a gene: 10. The CDR3 loop spans 15 amino acids. Germline V gene data show CDR1 as MNHEY and CDR2 as SMNVEV (reference sequence). CDR3 nucleotide sequence: TGTGCCAGCAGTCCTACCGGGACTAGTTCTTACGAGCAGTACTTC. The encoded protein is CASSPTGTSSYEQYF.

This clone was seen a single time. The genes are TRBV30 and TRBJ1-3, with a tentative D call TRBD1 (6 bases). Germline CDR1 and CDR2: GTSNPN and SVGIG (reference sequence). V gave up 0 bases and J gave up 5 bases, with 11 bases separating them. The CDR3 is 14 residues long. The CDR3 spells CAWSVTGSRNTIYF. CDR3 DNA sequence: TGTGCCTGGAGTGTAACAGGGTCTAGAAACACCATATATTTT.

The genes are TRBV6-1 and TRBJ2-7; 15 bases line up with TRBD2. From germline, CDR1 is MNHNS and CDR2 SASEGT. The V and J ends lost 4 bases and 0 bases, in that order; junction bases with no gene match: 7. This CDR3 has 18 amino acids. The CDR3 DNA reads TGTGCCAGCAGTGTGGGGGGACTAGCGGGGGGTAGCTCCTACGAGCAGTACGTC. This gives the protein CASSVGGLAGGSSYEQYV.

This rearrangement joins TRBV29-1 to TRBJ2-3; unclear D gene. There are 13 residues in the CDR3. V lost 6 bases and J lost 9, with 19 bases in between. Germline V CDR1 and CDR2: SQVTM, ANQGSEA. The CDR3 loop is CSVDKDGPATQYF. The CDR3 DNA follows: TGCAGCGTAGACAAGGACGGCCCCGCAACGCAGTATTTT.

The genes are TRBV9 and TRBJ1-4; tentatively, D is TRBD1 (6 bases). CDR3 length equals 15 residues. CDR1 SGDLS and CDR2 YYNGEE come from the germline V gene. Trimming removed 3 bases from V and 7 bases from J, with 16 bases in between. CDR3 DNA sequence: TGTGCCAGCAGCGCGGAGGGAGGAGGGGGTGAAAAACTGTTTTTT. Encoded protein: CASSAEGGGGEKLFF.

The rearrangement links TRBV7-9 to TRBJ1-1; D possibly corresponds to TRBD1 (5 bases). V was pared by 4 bases and J by 11 bases, with 23 bases between. This CDR3 has 15 residues. From germline, CDR1 is SEHNR and CDR2 FQNEAQ (reference sequence). Here the CDR3 reads CASSSKGTRATEAFF. The CDR3 nucleotides read TGTGCCAGCAGCTCGAAAGGGACGAGGGCGACAGAGGCTTTCTTT.

Regarding this clone: In the same sample, other DNA sequences code for this CDR3. The chain couples TRBV21-1 to TRBJ1-2. TRBV21-1 represents a pseudogene. This CDR3 spans 13 amino acids. The CDR3 region is CASSKVINYGYTF. The CDR3 coding sequence is TGTGCCAGCAGCAAGGTCATCAACTATGGCTACACCTTC.

V usage is TRBV27 and J usage is TRBJ1-6; unclear D gene. The CDR3 has 15 residues. CDR1 and CDR2 (germline): MNHEY, SMNVEV (reference sequence). The V and J ends lost 2 bases and 3 bases respectively, with 8 bases between them. The chain's CDR3 is CASSLTTFYNSPLHF. CDR3 bases: TGTGCCAGCAGTTTAACCACCTTCTATAATTCACCCCTCCACTTT.

V usage is TRBV7-8 and J usage is TRBJ1-3; 7 bases match TRBD1. CDR3 length: 15 amino acids. Germline trimming cut 7 bases from V and 4 bases from J; bases unmatched to any gene: 10. Germline CDR1 SGHVS, CDR2 FQNEAQ. The CDR3 nucleotides read TGTGCCAGCACCAGGATACAGGGGTCCGGAAACACCATATATTTT. The encoded protein is CASTRIQGSGNTIYF. Drawing the rest from reference TRBV7-8 and TRBJ1-3, the complete variable domain is GAGVSQSPRYKVAKRGQDVALRCDPISGHVSLFWYQQALGQGPEFLTYFQNEAQLDKSGLPSDRFFAERPEGSVSTLKIQRTQQEDSAVYLCASTRIQGSGNTIYFGEGSWLTVV.

This clone was observed a single time. The chain is built from TRBV19 and TRBJ2-1; D may be TRBD2 (5 bases). The CDR3 runs 13 residues. Deletions cut 8 bases from V and 2 bases from J, with 10 bases between. From germline, CDR1 is LNHDA and CDR2 SQIVND (reference sequence). The CDR3 loop is CASVASPYNEQFF. The CDR3 DNA sequence: TGTGCCAGTGTAGCTAGCCCCTACAATGAGCAGTTCTTC.

The genes are TRBV3-1 (or the pseudogene TRBV3-2) and TRBJ1-6, with no clear D. The CDR3 runs to 16 residues. CDR1 LGHDT and CDR2 YNNKEL come from the germline V gene (reference sequence). The V and J ends lost 4 bases and 0 bases respectively, with 10 bases between them. This CDR3 reads CASSPVWSSYNSPLHF. The CDR3 bases are TGTGCCAGCAGCCCAGTCTGGAGCTCCTATAATTCACCCCTCCACTTT.

The chain joins TRBV12-5 to TRBJ2-1; the D is unclear. The length of the CDR3 is 11 residues. Per germline, CDR1 LGHNT and CDR2 FRNRAP. Trimming took off 3 bases at V and 8 bases at J, with 5 bases between the two ends. The CDR3 DNA reads TGTGCTAGTGGTTTTAGTGATGAGCAGTTCTTC. This translates into CASGFSDEQFF.

The chain recombines TRBV11-3 with TRBJ1-3; D remains ambiguous. The V end lost 5 bases, the J end lost 4 bases, and 9 bases lay between the germline ends. The germline V gene has CDR1 SGHNT and CDR2 YENEEA. The CDR3 contains 13 residues. In DNA, the CDR3 is TGTGCCAGCAGCAAATACGAAGGAAACACCATATATTTT. This translates into CASSKYEGNTIYF.

This clone was picked up a small number of times. V and J are TRBV29-1 and TRBJ1-2; D is ambiguous. The CDR3 runs 14 residues. Trimming took 3 bases from V and 4 from J, leaving 15 bases between them. The germline V gene has CDR1 SQVTM and CDR2 ANQGSEA. CDR3 loop: CSVDSSGFGYGYTF. The DNA of the CDR3 is TGCAGCGTTGATTCTAGTGGGTTTGGCTATGGCTACACCTTC.

The chain joins TRBV5-1 to TRBJ1-2, with TRBD1 matching 9 bases. CDR3 length equals 14 residues. Germline lookup yields CDR1 SGHRS and CDR2 YFSETQ. J gave up 2 bases and V 4 bases, and 3 bases lay outside the gene matches. The CDR3 loop is CASSPGQGNYGYTF. The CDR3 coding sequence is TGCGCCAGCAGCCCGGGACAGGGAAACTATGGCTACACCTTC.